Presented here are 20 T cell receptor beta chains from one specimen sequenced in a study of T cell repertoires in cytomegalovirus infection (dated by TCRdb to the late 2010s). Their antigens are not known. Sequencing took place on an Illumina HiSeq 1500. TCRdb redid the processing of the public reads, applying fastp at Q25 and MiXCR, and retained in-frame beta chains. Duplicate CDR3 protein sequences are folded into a single record with the most common DNA and genes. This sample holds under 450,000 distinct CDR3 sequences; about 35% were observed only once. Roughly 13% of the sample comes from the top ten. The intended sense of this specimen's treatment or condition label: in vitro stimulation with specific CMV peptide epitopes to enrich CMV-specific T cells. The specimen was cultured PBMCs, collected from culture after CMV antigen stimulation. These receptors all come from a human donor in good health (CMV status not recorded). Some clones in this sample may be carry-over from other donors' samples.

This clonotype was counted a few times. V and J are TRBV7-8 and TRBJ1-1; unclear D gene. Trimming took off 1 base at V and 5 bases at J, with 23 bases between the two ends. Germline-derived CDR1 and CDR2 are SGHVS and FQNEAQ. There are 18 residues in the CDR3. The CDR3 loop is CASSLVWYGRTGGTEAFF. The CDR3 region has the DNA TGTGCCAGCAGCTTAGTGTGGTATGGGCGCACTGGTGGAACTGAAGCTTTCTTT. Full variable domain (rest looked up from reference TRBV7-8 and TRBJ1-1): GAGVSQSPRYKVAKRGQDVALRCDPISGHVSLFWYQQALGQGPEFLTYFQNEAQLDKSGLPSDRFFAERPEGSVSTLKIQRTQQEDSAVYLCASSLVWYGRTGGTEAFFGQGTRLTVV.

This rearrangement joins TRBV19 to TRBJ2-1; 9 bases are a match to TRBD1. The trim removed 6 bases at V and 6 bases at J, leaving 9 bases unmatched. The germline V gene has CDR1 LNHDA and CDR2 SQIVND (reference sequence). The CDR3 runs to 15 residues. CDR3 protein: CASRTGQGLGNEQFF. The CDR3 nucleotides are TGTGCCAGTAGGACGGGACAGGGCTTGGGCAATGAGCAGTTCTTC. Based on the CDR3 plus reference TRBV19 and TRBJ2-1, the full variable domain is DGGITQSPKYLFRKEGQNVTLSCEQNLNHDAMYWYRQDPGQGLRLIYYSQIVNDFQKGDIAEGYSVSREKKESFPLTVTSAQKNPTAFYLCASRTGQGLGNEQFFGPGTRLTVL.

This clonotype has a handful of counts. The J gene is TRBJ1-2, the V gene TRBV20-1; possible D gene TRBD1, 5 bases. Trimming removed 6 bases at V and 6 bases at J, with 20 bases between. CDR1 and CDR2 (germline): DFQATT, SNEGSKA (reference sequence). CDR3 length: 14 amino acids. This chain's CDR3 is CSATKGIGENGYTF. CDR3 DNA sequence: TGCAGTGCGACAAAGGGGATAGGGGAAAATGGCTACACCTTC.

This clonotype was seen a few times. The V and J genes are TRBV7-9 and TRBJ2-1, with unresolved D. This CDR3 contains 14 residues. Germline-derived CDR1 and CDR2 are SEHNR and FQNEAQ (reference sequence). With 5 bases removed from V and 1 base from J, the gap between germline ends came to 9 bases. This chain's CDR3 is CASSPDLSYNEQFF. In nucleotides, the CDR3 is TGTGCCAGCAGCCCCGATCTATCCTACAATGAGCAGTTCTTC. The full variable domain, with the rest looked up from reference TRBV7-9 and TRBJ2-1, is DTGVSQNPRHKITKRGQNVTFRCDPISEHNRLYWYRQTLGQGPEFLTYFQNEAQLEKSRLLSDRFSAERPKGSFSTLEIQRTEQGDSAMYLCASSPDLSYNEQFFGPGTRLTVL.

This clonotype was detected many times. The V call is TRBV7-2, the J call TRBJ2-2; TRBD1 agrees at 9 bases. Germline CDR1 SGHTA, CDR2 FQGNSA. The CDR3 covers 15 residues. V gave up 5 bases and J gave up 6 bases; unmatched junction bases: 7. This CDR3 reads CASSHRGRIPGELFF. The DNA for the CDR3 is TGTGCCAGCAGCCACAGGGGGCGAATCCCCGGGGAGCTGTTTTTT.

The chain combines TRBV4-1 with TRBJ2-7, with D possibly TRBD2 on 6 matching bases. There are 17 residues in the CDR3. V gave up 2 bases and J gave up 4 bases, with 21 bases separating them. Looked up from germline, CDR1 is MGHRA and CDR2 is YSYEKL. The CDR3 DNA is TGCGCCAGCAGCCAAATTGGAGGGTTTACAGGAGTATACGAGCAGTACTTC. Its protein is CASSQIGGFTGVYEQYF.

This chain links TRBV12-3 or TRBV12-4 with TRBJ2-2; D is unclear. CDR3 size: 14 residues. Trimming shortened V by 1 base and J by 5 bases, and 8 bases separated the two germline ends. The CDR3 sequence is CASSLGRKTGELFF. The CDR3 bases are TGTGCCAGCAGTTTAGGTCGGAAGACCGGGGAGCTGTTTTTT.

This clonotype was seen more than once but under ten times. The chain recombines TRBV10-3 with TRBJ1-6; 7 bases align to TRBD1. The CDR3 has 13 amino acids. V trimming: 7 bases; J trimming: 7 bases; junction bases outside the gene matches: 4. Germline CDR1 is ENHRY and CDR2 is SYGVKD. CDR3 residues: CAIKTGDNSPLHF. CDR3 in DNA: TGTGCCATCAAAACAGGGGACAATTCACCCCTCCACTTT.

This clonotype was recorded a few times. The rearrangement links TRBV6-2 or TRBV6-3 to TRBJ2-2, with unresolved D. Germline loops: CDR1 MNHEY, CDR2 SVGEGT. The CDR3 totals 15 residues. Deletions cut 2 bases from V and 4 bases from J, with 11 bases between. CDR3 sequence reads: CASSYTPRTTGELFF. DNA for the CDR3: TGTGCCAGCAGTTACACCCCCAGGACCACCGGGGAGCTGTTTTTT.

This clonotype was seen at least ten times. This chain's CDR3 is CASSAKREEYQETQYF. The CDR3 DNA follows: TGTGCCAGCAGTGCTAAGCGGGAGGAGTACCAAGAGACCCAGTACTTC. V gene TRBV28 combines with J gene TRBJ2-5, with TRBD2 matching over 9 bases. CDR1 is MDHEN and CDR2 is SYDVKM in the germline V gene. The CDR3 consists of 16 residues. Trimming at V came to 5 bases and at J to 0 bases, leaving 7 bases not matched to a gene.

In this sample, this clonotype turned up many times. The rearrangement joins TRBV7-2 to TRBJ2-7; 8 nucleotides align to TRBD1. Per germline, CDR1 SGHTA and CDR2 FQGNSA. This CDR3 spans 14 amino acids. After removal of 5 bases from V and 6 bases from J, the junction contained 9 bases not matched to a gene. CDR3 sequence: CASSRGQGWGEQYF. For the CDR3, the DNA is TGTGCCAGCAGCCGCGGACAGGGCTGGGGCGAGCAGTACTTC.

This clonotype was found many times. The chain carries TRBV12-3 or TRBV12-4 and TRBJ2-6; D ambiguous. The CDR3 contains 13 residues. V was shortened by 5 bases and J by 0 bases, with 2 bases between the two germline ends. CDR3 nucleotide sequence: TGTGCCAGCAGTATCTCTGGGGCCAACGTCCTGACTTTC. Translated: CASSISGANVLTF.

The chain employs TRBV9 and TRBJ2-4, with D possibly matching TRBD1 (5 bases). The CDR3 covers 18 residues. V dropped 1 base and J dropped 3 bases, with 20 bases sitting between them. Germline CDR1 and CDR2: SGDLS and YYNGEE. DNA of the CDR3: TGTGCCAGCAGCGTACAGGCTACAGCTGGGGCCAACAAAAACATTCAGTACTTC. Translation gives CASSVQATAGANKNIQYF.

V gene TRBV12-3 or TRBV12-4 combines with J gene TRBJ1-1; no reliable D call. The CDR3 loop spans 13 amino acids. V shed 6 bases and J shed 5 bases, with 13 bases lying between them. This CDR3 is CASSPPRVTEAFF. The CDR3 bases are TGTGCCAGCAGCCCCCCAAGGGTAACTGAAGCTTTCTTT.

The genes are TRBV6-1 and TRBJ2-7, with 10 bases fitting TRBD1. The ends lost 8 bases at V and 0 bases at J; junction bases unmatched: 4. CDR1 and CDR2 from the germline V gene are MNHNS and SASEGT. This CDR3 region has 14 residues. The CDR3 region is CASAGTGVSYEQYF. The CDR3 DNA reads as TGTGCCAGCGCCGGGACAGGGGTCTCCTACGAGCAGTACTTC.

The V gene is TRBV6-5, the J gene TRBJ1-1, with unresolved D. The CDR3 consists of 14 residues. V shed 4 bases and J shed 4 bases, with 13 bases lying between them. CDR1 and CDR2 (germline): MNHEY, SVGAGI. CDR3 coding DNA: TGTGCCAGCAGTTCCTTAAGAGGAGTCACTGAAGCTTTCTTT. Residues: CASSSLRGVTEAFF.

In this sample, this clonotype turned up a few times. The chain links TRBV19 to TRBJ2-1; 8 bases map to TRBD2. The CDR3 runs 17 residues. V shed 5 bases and J 4 bases; nucleotides not matched to a gene: 13. Germline V CDR1 and CDR2: LNHDA, SQIVND (reference sequence). This CDR3 is CASSDLPRAGVYNEQFF. As DNA, the CDR3 is TGTGCCAGTAGTGACCTTCCCCGAGCGGGAGTTTACAATGAGCAGTTCTTC.

V usage is TRBV24-1 and J usage is TRBJ2-2, with 8 bases lining up with TRBD2. V trimming: 3 bases; J trimming: 5 bases; junction bases outside the gene matches: 10. CDR1 and CDR2 from the germline V gene are KGHDR and SFDVKD. The CDR3 consists of 17 residues. The CDR3 DNA is TGTGCCACCAGTGATCCGTCGGGAGGGGCGTGGACCGGGGAGCTGTTTTTT. Amino acid sequence: CATSDPSGGAWTGELFF.

This clonotype was recorded many times. The chain has TRBV29-1 and TRBJ1-1; D ambiguous. This CDR3 spans 14 amino acids. CDR1 is SQVTM, CDR2 ANQGSEA, per germline. Trimming pared 4 bases from V and 1 base from J, leaving 13 bases between. DNA of the CDR3: TGCAGCGTTGGCCGTCAGCCGACGAACACTGAAGCTTTCTTT. Translation: CSVGRQPTNTEAFF.

Concerning this clonotype itself: Sequence at one end of the junction differs from germline and may be a read error. The chain uses TRBV3-1 and TRBJ2-7; D is perhaps TRBD2 (6 bases). Germline V gene data show CDR1 as LGHDT and CDR2 as YNNKEL (reference sequence). The CDR3 runs 16 residues. The CDR3 spells CDSSQDWERATYEQYF. The CDR3 nucleotides are TGTGACAGCAGCCAAGATTGGGAGCGGGCTACCTACGAGCAGTACTTC.